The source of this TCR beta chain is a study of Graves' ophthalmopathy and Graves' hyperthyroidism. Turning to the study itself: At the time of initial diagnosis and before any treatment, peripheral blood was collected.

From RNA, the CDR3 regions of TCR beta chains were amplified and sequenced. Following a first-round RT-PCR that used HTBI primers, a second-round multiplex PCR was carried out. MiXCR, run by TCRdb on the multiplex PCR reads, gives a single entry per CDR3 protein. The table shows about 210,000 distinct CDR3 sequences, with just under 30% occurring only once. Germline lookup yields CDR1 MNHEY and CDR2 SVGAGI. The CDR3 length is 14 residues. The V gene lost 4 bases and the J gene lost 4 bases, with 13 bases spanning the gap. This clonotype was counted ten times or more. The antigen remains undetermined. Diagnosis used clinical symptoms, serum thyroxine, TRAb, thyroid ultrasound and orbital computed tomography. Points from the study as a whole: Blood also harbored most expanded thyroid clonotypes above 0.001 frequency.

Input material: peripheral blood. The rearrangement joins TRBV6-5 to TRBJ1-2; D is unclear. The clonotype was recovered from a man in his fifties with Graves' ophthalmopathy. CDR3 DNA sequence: TGTGCCAGCAGTTCCTTAGGTAGCCGCTATGGCTACACCTTC. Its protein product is CASSSLGSRYGYTF.